This T cell receptor beta chain was sequenced in a study of T cells after yellow fever vaccination. About the study: Those fractions that held only low numbers of cells were prepared using the SMART-Seq v4 Ultra Low Input RNA kit. Overall study results and limits: Clonotypes appearing in both CD4 and CD8 compartments existed, and their share was small. Reappearing after the booster were most of the clones from primary vaccination (around 96% CD4, approximately 86% CD8).

The authors made TCR cDNA by 5'RACE template switching, adding a universal primer site and UMIs. TCRdb called the 5' RACE reads again in MiXCR, with one record for every CDR3 protein. The sample lists about 160,000 distinct CDR3 sequences; approximately 9.9% were seen once. About this clonotype: Its target is unknown.

Germline V gives CDR1 LGHDT, CDR2 YNNKEL (reference sequence). The CDR3 runs to 17 residues. The ends lost 0 bases at V and 6 bases at J; junction bases unmatched: 11. This TCR came from a man aged 18 to 30 who received the YFV17D yellow fever vaccine. The sequenced sample was CD8+ T cells sorted from PBMCs, obtained 45 days after the yellow fever booster vaccination. The gene calls are TRBV3-1 and TRBJ1-5; 7 bases agree with TRBD1. CDR3 DNA: TGTGCCAGCAGCCAAGACGATTACAGGGGAACGGCTCAGCCCCAGCATTTT. Its translation: CASSQDDYRGTAQPQHF.